The rows below give T cell receptor beta chains drawn from one sample of a study of T cells in Graves' hyperthyroidism and ophthalmopathy. TCRdb re-called the multiplex PCR reads with MiXCR, one entry per CDR3 protein. The sample has around 350,000 distinct CDR3 sequences; about a fifth are singletons. The sample taken for sequencing was blood. The receptors originated from a woman aged 18-35 years with Graves' hyperthyroidism. The CDR3 runs from the conserved cysteine through the conserved F or W. Fields, in order: D gene, J gene, V gene, CDR3 protein. The D gene is left open where the match is weak.

TRBD1	TRBJ1-2	TRBV19	CASSKGQGYGYTF
-	TRBJ1-1	TRBV30	CAWAHRSLNTEAFF
TRBD1	TRBJ2-7	TRBV28	CASSPLSSAGGYEQYF
TRBD1	TRBJ1-3	TRBV20-1	CSARRPGQGPGNTIYF
TRBD1	TRBJ1-2	TRBV28	CASSSSDAQGYGYTF
-	TRBJ1-5	TRBV6-1	CASIPHNNQPQHF
TRBD1	TRBJ2-7	TRBV7-6	CASSLRDRDYEQYF
-	TRBJ1-1	TRBV28	CASSFQGFGTEAFF
TRBD1	TRBJ2-7	TRBV12-3/TRBV12-4	CASSPPGTAVSYEQYF
-	TRBJ1-1	TRBV6-2/TRBV6-3	CASSTVLSVTNTEAFF
-	TRBJ1-2	TRBV6-1	CASRDGANYGYTF
TRBD1	TRBJ2-2	TRBV28	CASRRQGQETGELFF
-	TRBJ2-5	TRBV6-1	CASSWAGRETQYF
-	TRBJ1-6	TRBV7-3	CASSTSGGSPLHF
-	TRBJ1-2	TRBV12-3/TRBV12-4	CASSRRAGAENYGYTF
-	TRBJ2-6	TRBV20-1	CSANNRGRGANVLTF